This TCR beta chain was sequenced in a study of cytomegalovirus exposure and HLA in healthy donors listed by TCRdb under 2017. Regarding the research as a whole: According to an earlier analysis of several hundred of the donors, 200 million or so T cells yielded 120 million or so unique TCR beta sequences and 276 Gb of sequence data. Roughly 320 gigabases of sequencing data and 75 million to 85 million unique TCR sequences made up an early release that covered 500 to 650 HLA-typed donors. Of the roughly 430 genotyped donors, over 70% fell in the genetic ancestry cluster associated with self-reported Caucasian donors. The aim of the study was to test whether cataloging public T cell receptors could identify signatures of past pathogen exposure. The study used immunosequencing to profile the T cell repertoires of approximately 650 subjects and linked those repertoires to cytomegalovirus serostatus. A separate validation cohort of over 95 different subjects was used in addition to the roughly 700-subject first cohort. To predict cytomegalovirus infection status, the study brought together high-throughput TCR immunosequencing, statistical association of individual TCRs with disease status, and machine learning. A later analysis re-examined previously published TCR beta repertoires from about 700 donors and added high-resolution HLA genotyping to investigate patterns of TCR occurrence. Rather than using new phenotypic data, the later analysis identified candidate immune exposures from TCR beta sequences and from how often those sequences occurred across donors. In an earlier analysis of 587 of the donors, high-throughput TCR beta sequencing was used to judge whether each TCR beta V gene segment behaved as functional or pseudogenic. Donor age, sex, ethnicity and CMV serostatus were collected together with the repertoire data. In a later genetic analysis, genome-wide SNP genotypes for about 65% of the roughly 700 donors were used, and that subset was treated as a discovery cohort. Every discovery cohort repertoire had been produced on one sequencing platform. HLA typing included class I and class II loci at four-digit resolution. The number of donors typed differed by locus, with about 629-640 for A, B, C, DRB1 and DQB1, around 560 for DQA1, 600 to 610 for DPA1, and 400 to 490 for DPB1. Five DR-DQ haplotypes were handled as single units for association and clustering, since linkage in the cohort was strong. On average, roughly 200,000 unique TCR beta nucleotide sequences were sequenced per donor among about 400 genotyped donors of the cohort, with roughly 18% of those sequences being non-productive.

This clone came up a few times. The antigen it recognizes is unknown. Per-base qualities were not stored, and no clone one base away is much larger. The cohort comprised fewer than 700 healthy bone marrow donors. At the time of sampling, all cohort members were nominally healthy, though unrecorded immune exposures were likely present. The donor was CMV seronegative and was included in the group of over 300 seronegative cohort members. Every donor gave a peripheral blood sample, and the peripheral blood mononuclear cells from that sample were used for TCR beta sequencing. The Qiagen DNeasy Blood Extraction Kit was used to extract genomic DNA from the blood cell samples. Preparation of the library involved the immunoSEQ multiplex PCR assay. The multiplex PCR relied on a mix of 60 forward primers for TCR Vbeta segments and 13 reverse primers for TCR Jbeta segments. A multiplex PCR assay on genomic DNA amplified the CDR3 region of rearranged TCR beta genes. Amplified TCR beta libraries were sequenced as 87-base-pair reads on the Illumina HiSeq System. In the paper's pipeline: In a later analysis, tens of millions of unique TCR beta chains were counted across the 500 to 850 repertoires, and approximately 11 million of these chains were shared by at least two donors. Raw reads were error-corrected and collapsed into unique sequences by a nearest-neighbor algorithm in which closely related sequences were merged to remove PCR and sequencing errors. Alignment of CDR3 sequences to IMGT reference sequences was used to assign V, D and J gene segments. Each retained sequence needed at least a six-nucleotide match to both a V gene segment and a J gene segment. Rearrangements were classified as productive when the CDR3 lacked stop codons and remained in frame with V and J, and all other rearrangements were classified as non-productive. CDR3 was defined by IMGT convention, running from the second conserved V-encoded cysteine to the conserved J-encoded phenylalanine. The earlier analysis of more than 450 of the donors excluded sequences that lacked an unambiguous match to a single V gene segment. An earlier analysis of some 610 of the donors called V segments functional above 56.7% productive rearrangements and segregating when the between-donor standard deviation exceeded 5%. A statistical classification framework was developed to diagnose cytomegalovirus status using the catalog of TCR beta chain sequences. In a later analysis, TCR nucleotide sequences were compared against IMGT/GENE-DB human TR gene sequences so that V and J genes could be assigned. The TCRdist pipeline was used in a later analysis to assign CDR3 sequences and most-parsimonious VDJ recombination scenarios. A later analysis defined each TCR beta chain by its CDR3 amino acid sequence plus V-gene family, and excluded reads lacking a unique V-gene family. As a way to deal with suspected cross-contamination and a sequencing artifact, a later analysis dropped approximately 590 nucleotide sequences that were highly shared and had low generation probability. In a later analysis, a clonal expansion index was calculated for each public chain from normalized within-repertoire ranks of inferred template counts. In a later analysis, generation probabilities were computed using a VDJ recombination model fitted to out-of-frame rearrangements, and the results were checked against IGoR. In a later analysis, TCR-TCR, TCR-HLA and TCR-CMV co-occurrence was scored with hypergeometric tests, and a repertoire-size bias correction was applied to TCR pairs. To estimate false discovery rates, a later analysis permuted the HLA or CMV assignments 20 times. A later analysis grouped co-occurring TCRs with DBSCAN, adding TCRdist sequence similarity when clustering within HLA-allele-positive subsets. Repertoires with fewer than 30,000 or more than 120,000 public chains, plus five repertoires with anomalous nucleotide sharing, were excluded from co-occurrence clustering. TCRdb carries this immuneACCESS record with in-frame sequences only. Its versions omit some clonotypes, under half of them owing to an unresolved V gene in the studies checked, with the rest unexplained. V and J calls and clone size follow that table, whereas D and trimming were derived from the DNA. A total of around 120,000 clones appear in this sample, approximately 15% of them only once. The ten largest clones take up 1.9% of the sample.

Broader findings and caveats from the paper: A few of the identified cytomegalovirus-associated TCR beta chains were confirmed in vitro to be specific for cytomegalovirus antigens. Most TCR sequences were seen in very few donors, while some public TCRs were found in many individuals. Presence/absence analyses assumed roughly uniform sequencing depth across donors, an assumption that may not hold. Cytomegalovirus status was reported to be diagnosed by the classifier with high specificity and sensitivity in both the original and validation cohorts. Several of the top co-occurrence clusters appeared to be linked to parvovirus B19, influenza, CMV and Epstein-Barr virus, according to a later analysis. A later analysis associated 15,000 or so TCR beta sequences with specific HLA alleles at a false discovery rate of 0.05. The authors suggested that the approach could potentially be extended to other disease states and immunological phenotypes. A further reported finding was that TCR beta sequences accurately predicted the HLA-A and HLA-B alleles for most subjects in the first cohort. Most CMV-associated TCR beta chains appeared to be HLA-restricted in a later analysis, and the HLA associations seemed to be driven largely by CMV exposure. Immune exposure information for the cohort was limited to CMV serostatus. According to a later genetic analysis, donors in an Asian-associated ancestry cluster had fewer N-insertions in productive TCRs than the roughly 670-donor mean. Linkage disequilibrium might explain the correlated functional status among segregating V segments, but an unknown experimental factor could not be ruled out. The sequencing pipeline was judged likely to have produced a cluster of highly shared sequence variants as a technical artifact. A later genetic analysis associated a missense DCLRE1C variant with V-gene and J-gene trimming of TCR beta chains, and an independent cohort replicated the association. The study listed 150 to 200 TCR beta chains as associated with cytomegalovirus. Because HLA typing was unavailable for some donors at each locus, only the typed subset was used in association tests. When HLA alleles, especially DR and DQ, strongly co-occurred, attributing TCR associations to individual alleles was difficult. In an earlier analysis of more than 500 of the donors, most TCR beta V segments appeared in productive rearrangements about 87% or about 30% of the time, broadly matching IMGT annotations. According to a later analysis, TCR association rates differed among HLA loci, with DRB1 alleles showing the most associated TCRs and HLA-C alleles showing the fewest. Only TCR beta chains were sequenced in this cohort, and the absence of alpha or paired-chain data limited detectable features. A later analysis found that HLA-associated TCR beta chains were more clonally expanded and had lower generation probabilities than equally common non-associated chains. Because counts were too low, about 17 rarely observed V segments, including chromosome 9 orphons, were excluded from the earlier analysis of around 590 of the donors.

This TCR was sampled from a woman under 30 in good health and CMV-seronegative. Input material: PBMCs.

In nucleotide form, the sequence is TGTGCCAGCAGGCAATTGGGAGGGCATCAGCCCCAGCATTTT. The translation is CASRQLGGHQPQHF. Recombination connected TRBV27 to TRBJ1-5; the D gene is not confidently resolved. Trimming costs V 6 bases and J 5 bases, and their ends lie 14 bases apart. The germline V gene (reference sequence) gives CDR1 as MNHEY and CDR2 as SMNVEV. Taken from cysteine to phenylalanine, the CDR3 has 14 residues. The retained sequence is limited to the CDR3, 42 bases, with the frame set at the first base.